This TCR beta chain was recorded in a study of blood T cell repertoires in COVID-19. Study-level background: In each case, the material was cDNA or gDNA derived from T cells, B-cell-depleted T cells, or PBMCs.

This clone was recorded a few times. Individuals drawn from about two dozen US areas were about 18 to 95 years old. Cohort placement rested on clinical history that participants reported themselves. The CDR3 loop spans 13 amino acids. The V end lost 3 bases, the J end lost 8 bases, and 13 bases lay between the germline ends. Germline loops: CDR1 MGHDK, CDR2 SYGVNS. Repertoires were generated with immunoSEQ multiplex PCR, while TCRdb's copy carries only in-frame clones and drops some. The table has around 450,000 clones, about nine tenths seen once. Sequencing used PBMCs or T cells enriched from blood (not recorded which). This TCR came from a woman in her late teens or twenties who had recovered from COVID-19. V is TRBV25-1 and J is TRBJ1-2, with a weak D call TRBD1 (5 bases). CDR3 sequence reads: CASSDERGKGYTF. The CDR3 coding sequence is TGTGCCAGCAGTGATGAACGGGGGAAAGGCTACACCTTC.